This T cell receptor (beta chain) originates from a study of blood T cell repertoires in COVID-19. Study information: COVID-19 samples, acute and convalescent, were from the United States, Italy and Spain. The cDNA or gDNA used as material had been derived from T cells, B-cell-depleted T cells, or PBMCs.

CDR1 and CDR2 from the germline V gene are SGHDN and FVKESK. The CDR3 extends over 15 amino acids. The junction had 2 bases not matched to a gene; V was cut back by 1 base and J by 0 bases. Study processing details: Estimation of nucleated cell counts was performed using reference gene primer amplification. The repertoire was sequenced with immunoSEQ multiplex PCR; TCRdb's copy has only in-frame clones and lacks some. D and trimming come from the DNA, and the V and J calls and clone size come from that table. The data contain 110,000 to 150,000 clones, 86% of them seen just once; the ten biggest clones take up approximately 8.3%.

This sequence was found in a woman between 55 and 75 years old with acute or convalescent COVID-19. Material for sequencing was peripheral blood. The gene calls are TRBV14 and TRBJ1-2, with TRBD1 matching 7 bases. The CDR3 DNA is TGTGCCAGCAGCCAAGCCAGGGGGTCTAACTATGGCTACACCTTC. Protein product: CASSQARGSNYGYTF.